These 18 T cell receptor beta chains originate from one sample sequenced in a study of OX40 agonist ivuxolimab in advanced cancers. Sequencing used immunoSEQ multiplex PCR; TCRdb keeps in-frame clones, though not all of them. The sample has 12,000 to 15,000 clones, 70% to 80% seen once. The source was CD4+ or CD8+ T cells sorted from blood, collected in a trial of the OX40 agonist ivuxolimab. These receptors all come from an adult with an advanced solid tumor such as melanoma, head and neck, liver or kidney cancer.

The gene calls are TRBV30 and TRBJ1-4; the D gene is possibly TRBD1 (5 bases). The V end lost 4 bases, the J end lost 8 bases, and 26 bases lay between the germline ends. CDR1 is GTSNPN and CDR2 is SVGIG in the germline V gene (reference sequence). There are 17 residues in the CDR3. The CDR3 loop reads CAWTETSPNRGDEKLFF. CDR3 sequence (DNA): TGTGCCTGGACCGAAACGAGTCCCAACCGCGGGGACGAAAAACTGTTTTTT.

The chain carries TRBV4-1 and TRBJ1-3, with 7 positions matching TRBD1. V lost 6 bases to trimming and J lost 1 base; unmatched junction nucleotides: 9. The CDR3 covers 16 residues. Per the germline V gene, CDR1 is MGHRA and CDR2 is YSYEKL. CDR3 sequence (DNA): TGCGCCAGCAGTTACGACAGGGTTTTGTCTGGAAACACCATATATTTT. This sequence encodes CASSYDRVLSGNTIYF.

The CDR3 nucleotides are TGCGCCAGCAGCCAAATTTTCCGGTCTGGCCACGAGCAGTACTTC. It yields the protein CASSQIFRSGHEQYF. This chain uses TRBV4-1 with TRBJ2-7; no firm D call. The germline V gene encodes CDR1 MGHRA and CDR2 YSYEKL. V dropped 2 bases and J dropped 5 bases, with 16 bases sitting between them. This CDR3 spans 15 amino acids.

V and J are TRBV5-1 and TRBJ2-3; unclear D gene. The germline CDR1 and CDR2 sequences are SGHRS and YFSETQ. The V end lost 0 bases, the J end lost 1 base, and 9 bases lay between the germline ends. This CDR3 has 15 residues. The CDR3, as DNA: TGCGCCAGCAGCTTGGGGCTAGAAGGCACAGATACGCAGTATTTT. Amino acids: CASSLGLEGTDTQYF.

The chain carries TRBV2 and TRBJ1-1; 8 bases are shared with TRBD1. V dropped 6 bases and J dropped 6; count of bases not matched to a gene: 21. This CDR3 spans 18 amino acids. Per germline, CDR1 SNHLY and CDR2 FYNNEI. The CDR3 loop is CASSGNRDRPTKNSEAFF. In DNA, the CDR3 is TGTGCCAGCAGCGGGAACCGGGACAGGCCTACGAAAAATTCTGAAGCTTTCTTT.

The rearrangement joins TRBV11-3 to TRBJ1-3; D perhaps matches TRBD1 (5 bases). V dropped 2 bases and J dropped 4 bases, with 15 bases sitting between them. CDR3 length equals 16 residues. Looked up from germline, CDR1 is SGHNT and CDR2 is YENEEA. Here the CDR3 DNA reads TGTGCCAGCAGCTTACCGTCTTGGGGGGAAGGAAACACCATATATTTT. Translated: CASSLPSWGEGNTIYF.

The chain carries TRBV7-9 and TRBJ1-2; 9 bases are shared with TRBD1. The CDR3 has 14 residues. Germline V gives CDR1 SEHNR, CDR2 FQNEAQ (reference sequence). The J segment lost 6 bases and the V segment lost 1 base, leaving 3 bases of the junction unmatched. In DNA, the CDR3 is TGTGCCAGCAGCTTAGGAACAGGGGGCCATGGCTACACCTTC. Its protein is CASSLGTGGHGYTF.

The V and J genes are TRBV11-1 and TRBJ2-7; D is possibly TRBD1 (5 bases). There are 14 residues in the CDR3. Germline V gene lookup returns CDR1 SGHAT and CDR2 FQDESV (reference sequence). V was cut by 5 bases and J by 5 bases, with 16 bases left in between. CDR3 in amino acids: CASSRSREVDEQYF. The CDR3 coding sequence is TGTGCCAGCAGCCGTTCCAGGGAAGTGGACGAGCAGTACTTC.

The V call is TRBV7-8, the J call TRBJ2-2, with 7 bases matching TRBD1. V lost 6 bases, J lost 3 bases, and 7 bases stayed unmatched. The CDR3 is 15 residues long. Germline assignment: CDR1 SGHVS and CDR2 FQNEAQ. The CDR3 bases are TGTGCCAGCAGAGGCCGACAGGGTTACACCGGGGAGCTGTTTTTT. Translated, it gives CASRGRQGYTGELFF.

About this clone itself: At one end the junction does not follow the germline gene, possibly because of a read error. The gene calls are TRBV15 and TRBJ1-5; 11 positions agree with TRBD1. The CDR3 has 14 residues. The germline V gene has CDR1 LNHNV and CDR2 YYDKDF (reference sequence). CDR3 sequence: CAIPWDRGKSAPAF. In DNA form, the CDR3 reads TGTGCCATCCCATGGGACAGGGGGAAATCAGCCCCAGCATTT.

V gene TRBV11-2 combines with J gene TRBJ2-5, with 7 nucleotides matching TRBD2. Losses at the gene ends were 4 bases for V and 7 bases for J; bases not matched to a gene: 12. Per germline, CDR1 SGHAT and CDR2 FQNNGV. CDR3 length: 15 amino acids. Written as DNA, the CDR3 is TGTGCCAGCAGCTCTAAGAATCCTTGGGAGGGGACCCAGTACTTC. This translates into CASSSKNPWEGTQYF.

The chain employs TRBV7-9 and TRBJ2-3; unclear D gene. The CDR3 is 12 amino acids. V shed 3 bases and J shed 2 bases, with 3 bases lying between them. Germline V gives CDR1 SEHNR, CDR2 FQNEAQ (reference sequence). The DNA for the CDR3 is TGTGCCAGCAGCTTTATCACAGATACGCAGTATTTT. As protein: CASSFITDTQYF.

This chain uses TRBV6-1 with TRBJ1-1; 8 bases map to TRBD1. The CDR3 runs to 16 residues. The germline V gene encodes CDR1 MNHNS and CDR2 SASEGT. Trimming at V came to 3 bases and at J to 1 base, leaving 7 bases not matched to a gene. The CDR3 sequence is CASSDRARGRNTEAFF. CDR3 sequence (DNA): TGTGCCAGCAGTGACAGGGCCAGGGGGCGGAACACTGAAGCTTTCTTT.

V usage is TRBV27 and J usage is TRBJ2-3; D is ambiguous. Germline loops: CDR1 MNHEY, CDR2 SMNVEV (reference sequence). The CDR3 has 13 amino acids. V gave up 3 bases and J gave up 6 bases, with 10 bases separating them. CDR3 in DNA: TGTGCCAGCAGTTTGACCCACCAGGATACGCAGTATTTT. It encodes CASSLTHQDTQYF.

V gene TRBV10-1 combines with J gene TRBJ2-7; 9 bases are a match to TRBD1. Losses at the gene ends were 10 bases for V and 5 bases for J; bases not matched to a gene: 9. The CDR3 is 13 residues long. Germline V gene lookup returns CDR1 WNHNN and CDR2 SYGVQD (reference sequence). The CDR3 coding sequence is TGCGCCACCTCCAGGGGACAGGGAAACGAGCAGTACTTC. It codes for CATSRGQGNEQYF.

This rearrangement joins TRBV5-4 to TRBJ1-2, with D hard to call. V dropped 5 bases and J dropped 5 bases, with 10 bases sitting between them. This CDR3 spans 12 amino acids. The germline V gene encodes CDR1 SGHNT and CDR2 YYREEE (reference sequence). The CDR3 here is CASSEGAYGYTF. The CDR3 region has the DNA TGTGCCAGCAGTGAGGGAGCGTATGGCTACACCTTC.

The chain employs TRBV27 and TRBJ1-5; D uncertain. Germline lookup yields CDR1 MNHEY and CDR2 SMNVEV (reference sequence). With 1 base removed from V and 7 bases from J, the gap between germline ends came to 8 bases. CDR3 length equals 13 residues. Here the CDR3 reads CASSLYNEQPQHF. CDR3 DNA sequence: TGTGCCAGCAGTTTATATAATGAGCAGCCCCAGCATTTT.

In this sample, this clone turned up a few times. This chain connects TRBV7-9 to TRBJ2-3; no definite D call. Germline-derived CDR1 and CDR2 are SEHNR and FQNEAQ (reference sequence). V gave up 3 bases and J gave up 7 bases, with 17 bases separating them. This CDR3 comprises 15 residues. The CDR3 DNA sequence: TGTGCCAGCAGCTTTGGAGATTTGAATCCATATACGCAGTATTTT. It is translated as CASSFGDLNPYTQYF.